What follows is one T cell receptor (beta chain) and its context. Antigen specificity is unknown. TCRdb independently ran MiXCR on the 5' RACE reads; one entry per CDR3 protein. The sample consists of more than 200,000 distinct CDR3 sequences, 20% to 30% of them appearing once. This CDR3 region has 12 residues. V lost 3 bases and J lost 3, with 7 bases in between. CDR1 is SGHDT and CDR2 is YYEEEE in the germline V gene. This entry comes from a study of CD8 T cells in ankylosing spondylitis. Points from the study as a whole: Blood from ankylosing spondylitis patients appeared to carry a characteristic roughly eight-variant TCR beta motif. Reactive arthritis synovial fluid and blood previously showed some of these motif variants. Researchers report that disease-linked clones proved CD8+ and relatively rare in peripheral blood. Disease-linked clones reportedly showed significant enrichment in matched ankylosing spondylitis synovial fluid.

The rearrangement links TRBV5-6 to TRBJ2-7; no clear D. The sequence was collected from a male donor with ankylosing spondylitis or in good health (not recorded which). The source material was blood, either unsorted or a sorted T cell fraction (not recorded which). CDR3 coding DNA: TGTGCCAGCAGCTCTCAGTACTACGAGCAGTACTTC. Encoded protein: CASSSQYYEQYF. Looking up the rest from reference TRBV5-6 and TRBJ2-7 gives the full variable domain: DAGVTQSPTHLIKTRGQQVTLRCSPKSGHDTVSWYQQALGQGPQFIFQYYEEEERQRGNFPDRFSGHQFPNYSSELNVNALLLGDSALYLCASSSQYYEQYFGPGTRLTVT.